This entry features one T cell receptor (beta chain) sequence. Antigen specificity is unknown. The sample is drawn from a study of CD8+ T cells in alopecia areata. Germline-derived CDR1 and CDR2 are SQVTM and ANQGSEA. This CDR3 comprises 13 residues. J lost 1 base, V lost 5 bases, and 3 bases had no gene match. Treatment described: oral pan-JAK inhibitor, 5-10 mg twice daily. Punch biopsies of lesional scalp, plus peripheral blood, were taken from alopecia areata patients. Isolated RNA was reverse transcribed into cDNA used as the sequencing template. Assay: immunoSEQ multiplex PCR; the TCRdb copy retains only in-frame clones and omits some. The repertoire holds some 200,000 clones, with roughly 64% as singletons. Study-wide results and caveats: Clonality in lesional scalp, especially alopecia totalis/universalis, exceeded that of normal scalp.

This TCR derives from a human donor with alopecia areata. The specimen was CD8+ T cells sorted from blood, collected at week 24, from a patient treated with tofacitinib. V gene TRBV29-1 combines with J gene TRBJ2-7, with TRBD1 matching 9 bases. The CDR3 reads CSVRDRESYEQYF. The CDR3 DNA is TGCAGCGTTCGGGACAGGGAGTCCTACGAGCAGTACTTC.